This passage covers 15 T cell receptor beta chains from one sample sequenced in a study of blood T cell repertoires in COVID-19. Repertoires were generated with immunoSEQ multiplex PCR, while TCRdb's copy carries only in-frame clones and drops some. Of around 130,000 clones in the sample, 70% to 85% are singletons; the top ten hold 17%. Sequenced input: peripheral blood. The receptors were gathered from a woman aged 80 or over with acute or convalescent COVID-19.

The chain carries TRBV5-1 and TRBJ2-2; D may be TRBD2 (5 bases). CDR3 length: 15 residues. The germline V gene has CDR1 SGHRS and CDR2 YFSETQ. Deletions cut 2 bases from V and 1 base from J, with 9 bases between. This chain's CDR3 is CASSFEGLNTGELFF. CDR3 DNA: TGCGCCAGCAGCTTTGAAGGACTGAACACCGGGGAGCTGTTTTTT.

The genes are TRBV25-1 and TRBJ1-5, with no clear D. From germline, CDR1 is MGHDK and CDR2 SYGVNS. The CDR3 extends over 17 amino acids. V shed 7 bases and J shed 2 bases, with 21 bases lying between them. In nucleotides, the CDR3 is TGTGCCAGCACACTCTCCCCGAGGAAGGTGGGCAATCAGCCCCAGCATTTT. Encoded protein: CASTLSPRKVGNQPQHF.

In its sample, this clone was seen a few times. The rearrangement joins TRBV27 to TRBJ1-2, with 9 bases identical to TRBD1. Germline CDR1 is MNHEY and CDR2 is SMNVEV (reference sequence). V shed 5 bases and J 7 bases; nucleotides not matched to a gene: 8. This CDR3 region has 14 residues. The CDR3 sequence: CASSPLGQGVGYTF. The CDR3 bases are TGTGCCAGCAGTCCACTGGGACAGGGAGTTGGCTACACCTTC.

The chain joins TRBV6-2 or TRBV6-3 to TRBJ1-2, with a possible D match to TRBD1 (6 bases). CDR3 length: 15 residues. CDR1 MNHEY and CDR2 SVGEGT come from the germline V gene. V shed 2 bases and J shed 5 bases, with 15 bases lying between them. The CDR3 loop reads CASSYRQGYGYGYTF. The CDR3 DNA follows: TGTGCCAGCAGTTACAGGCAGGGGTACGGATATGGCTACACCTTC.

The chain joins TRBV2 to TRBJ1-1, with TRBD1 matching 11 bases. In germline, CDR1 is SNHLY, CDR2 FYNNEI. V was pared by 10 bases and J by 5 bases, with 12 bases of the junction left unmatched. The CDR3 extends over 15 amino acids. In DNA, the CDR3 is TGTGCCACCAGAACGGGACAGGGGGTTGGGACTGAAGCTTTCTTT. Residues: CATRTGQGVGTEAFF.

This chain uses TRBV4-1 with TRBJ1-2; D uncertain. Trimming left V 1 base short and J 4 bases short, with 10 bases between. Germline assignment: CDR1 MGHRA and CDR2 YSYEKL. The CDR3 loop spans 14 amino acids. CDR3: CASSQAGSFYGYTF. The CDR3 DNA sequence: TGCGCCAGCAGCCAAGCAGGCAGTTTCTATGGCTACACCTTC.

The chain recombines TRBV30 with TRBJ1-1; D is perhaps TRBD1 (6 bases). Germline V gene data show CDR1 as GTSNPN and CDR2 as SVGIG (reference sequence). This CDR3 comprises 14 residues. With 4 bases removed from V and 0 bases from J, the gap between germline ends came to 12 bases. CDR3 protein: CAWNLGQLNTEAFF. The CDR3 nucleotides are TGTGCCTGGAACCTCGGACAGTTGAACACTGAAGCTTTCTTT.

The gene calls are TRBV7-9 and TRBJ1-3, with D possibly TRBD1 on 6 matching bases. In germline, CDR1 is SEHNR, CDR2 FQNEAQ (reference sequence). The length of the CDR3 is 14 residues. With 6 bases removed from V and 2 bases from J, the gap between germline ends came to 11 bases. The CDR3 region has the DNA TGTGCCAGCAGTCAGGGGTTAACTGGAAACACCATATATTTT. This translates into CASSQGLTGNTIYF.

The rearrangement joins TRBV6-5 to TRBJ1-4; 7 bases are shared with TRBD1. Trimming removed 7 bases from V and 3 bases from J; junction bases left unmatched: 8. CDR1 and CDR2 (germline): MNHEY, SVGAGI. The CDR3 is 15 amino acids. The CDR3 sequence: CASKEGARANEKLFF. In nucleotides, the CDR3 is TGTGCCAGCAAAGAGGGGGCGCGTGCTAATGAAAAACTGTTTTTT.

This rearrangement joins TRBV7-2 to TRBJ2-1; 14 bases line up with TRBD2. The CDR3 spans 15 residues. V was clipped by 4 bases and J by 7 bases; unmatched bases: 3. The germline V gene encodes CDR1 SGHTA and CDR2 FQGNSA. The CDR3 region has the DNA TGTGCCAGCAGCTCCGGACTAGCGGGGGGAAATGAGCAGTTCTTC. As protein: CASSSGLAGGNEQFF. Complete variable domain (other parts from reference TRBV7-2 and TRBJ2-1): GAGVSQSPSNKVTEKGKDVELRCDPISGHTALYWYRQSLGQGLEFLIYFQGNSAPDKSGLPSDRFSAERTGGSVSTLTIQRTQQEDSAVYLCASSSGLAGGNEQFFGPGTRLTVL.

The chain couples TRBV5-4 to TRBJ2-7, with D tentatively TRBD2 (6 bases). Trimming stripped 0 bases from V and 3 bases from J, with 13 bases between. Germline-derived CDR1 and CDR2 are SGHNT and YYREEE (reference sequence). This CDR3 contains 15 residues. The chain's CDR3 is CASSLAGMGGYEQYF. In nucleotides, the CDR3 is TGTGCCAGCAGCTTGGCCGGGATGGGGGGCTACGAGCAGTACTTC.

CDR3 sequence: CASSVQASGKHTDTQYF. The CDR3 DNA reads TGTGCCAGCAGTGTTCAAGCTAGTGGCAAACACACAGATACGCAGTATTTT. The chain couples TRBV2 to TRBJ2-3; D unresolved. This CDR3 has 17 residues. Looked up from germline, CDR1 is SNHLY and CDR2 is FYNNEI. Trimming stripped 4 bases from V and 2 bases from J, with 19 bases between.

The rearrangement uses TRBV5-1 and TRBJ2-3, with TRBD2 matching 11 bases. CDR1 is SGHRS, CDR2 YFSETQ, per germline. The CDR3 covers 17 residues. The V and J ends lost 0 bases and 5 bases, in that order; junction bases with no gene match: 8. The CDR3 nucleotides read TGCGCCAGCAGCTTGGGACTAGCGGGAAGGGTGGGAGATACGCAGTATTTT. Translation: CASSLGLAGRVGDTQYF.

The CDR3 is CASRPSGGATEQFF. The CDR3 coding sequence is TGTGCCAGCAGACCTAGCGGGGGGGCCACTGAGCAGTTCTTC. The rearrangement links TRBV6-4 to TRBJ2-1, with TRBD2 matching over 12 bases. The trim removed 6 bases at V and 9 bases at J, leaving 6 bases unmatched. There are 14 residues in the CDR3. Germline lookup yields CDR1 MRHNA and CDR2 SNTAGT.

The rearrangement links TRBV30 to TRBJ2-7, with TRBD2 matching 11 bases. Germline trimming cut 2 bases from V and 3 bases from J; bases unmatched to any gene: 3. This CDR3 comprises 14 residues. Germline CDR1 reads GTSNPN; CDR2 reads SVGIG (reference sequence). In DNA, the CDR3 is TGTGCCTGGAGTCTAGCGGGGGGACTCTACGAGCAGTACTTC. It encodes CAWSLAGGLYEQYF. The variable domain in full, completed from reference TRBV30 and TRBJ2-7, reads SQTIHQWPATLVQPVGSPLSLECTVEGTSNPNLYWYRQAAGRGLQLLFYSVGIGQISSEVPQNLSASRPQDRQFILSSKKLLLSDSGFYLCAWSLAGGLYEQYFGPGTRLTVT.